This is a list of T cell receptor beta chains from one sample in a study of response to subunit inactivated influenza vaccine. TCRdb fed the RT-PCR reads into MiXCR, producing one record per CDR3 protein. The sample yields under 950,000 distinct CDR3 sequences, less than 25% seen once. The specimen was PBMCs from blood, collected around 5 days after vaccination. The receptor source for this set is a man in his fifties or sixties who received an inactivated influenza vaccine. CDR3s include the opening cysteine and the closing phenylalanine or tryptophan. A D gene is named only where the DNA matches it firmly. The listing skips clone size in some rows; elsewhere it reads once, few, many or a size class.

V	D	size	J	length	CDR3	DNA
TRBV29-1	-	many	TRBJ2-1	11	CSVGQYNEQFF	TGCAGCGTTGGCCAGTACAATGAGCAGTTCTTC
TRBV7-9	-	-	TRBJ1-2	10	CASSFEGYTF	TGTGCCAGCAGCTTCGAAGGCTACACCTTC
TRBV20-1	TRBD1	few	TRBJ2-1	12	CSAPGQGFEQFF	TGCAGTGCTCCGGGACAGGGGTTTGAGCAGTTCTTC
TRBV4-2	TRBD1	-	TRBJ2-5	14	CASSQTGQGGTQYF	TGTGCCAGCAGCCAAACGGGACAGGGGGGGACCCAGTACTTC
TRBV9	-	few	TRBJ1-2	16	CASSVEGLGGNYGYTF	TGTGCCAGCAGCGTAGAGGGACTCGGCGGAAACTATGGCTACACCTTC
TRBV10-3	TRBD1	few	TRBJ2-7	13	CAIRSQGVYEQYF	TGTGCCATCAGGTCACAGGGGGTCTACGAGCAGTACTTC
TRBV5-1	TRBD1	-	TRBJ2-7	15	CASSLGGTGNSEQYF	TGCGCCAGCAGCTTGGGTGGGACAGGGAATTCCGAGCAGTACTTC
TRBV11-2	-	-	TRBJ2-1	13	CASRSLGRNEQFF	TGTGCCAGCAGGTCACTCGGAAGGAATGAGCAGTTCTTC
TRBV3-1	-	few	TRBJ1-2	12	CASSQDPGGYTF	TGTGCCAGCAGCCAAGACCCGGGAGGCTACACCTTC
TRBV5-1	TRBD2	-	TRBJ2-3	17	CASSFGSSGGPTDTQYF	TGCGCCAGCAGCTTCGGCTCTAGCGGGGGCCCCACAGATACGCAGTATTTT
TRBV7-9	-	-	TRBJ2-3	13	CASSFVASDTQYF	TGTGCCAGCAGCTTCGTTGCGTCCGATACGCAGTATTTT
TRBV20-1	TRBD2	few	TRBJ2-1	14	CSAGRREGYNEQFF	TGCAGTGCCGGACGTCGGGAGGGGTACAATGAGCAGTTCTTC
TRBV9	-	-	TRBJ2-7	15	CASSVGSVAGEEQYF	TGTGCCAGCAGCGTAGGATCGGTAGCCGGTGAAGAGCAGTACTTC
TRBV5-4	-	-	TRBJ2-3	15	CASSFLPGSTDTQYF	TGTGCCAGCAGCTTTCTGCCAGGTAGCACAGATACGCAGTATTTT
TRBV7-9	-	few	TRBJ1-1	14	CASSLMALRAEAFF	TGTGCCAGCAGCCTCATGGCTTTGCGGGCTGAAGCTTTCTTT
TRBV9	TRBD1	-	TRBJ2-5	16	CASSVRDRPFGETQYF	TGTGCCAGCAGCGTAAGGGACAGGCCCTTCGGAGAGACCCAGTACTTC
TRBV20-1	-	few	TRBJ2-7	12	CSAPAQDYEQYF	TGCAGTGCGCCCGCTCAGGACTACGAGCAGTACTTC